This entry lists 32 T cell receptor beta chains sequenced from one sample in a study of blood T cell repertoires in COVID-19. Sequenced by immunoSEQ multiplex PCR; TCRdb stores in-frame clones only, minus some. Of tens of thousands of clones in the sample, roughly nine tenths were seen once. Sequenced material: peripheral blood. Receptors originate from an elderly man in a cohort sampled during active COVID-19.

This clone is a singleton in its sample. The chain joins TRBV5-1 to TRBJ2-2; TRBD2 matches at 14 bases. The trim removed 0 bases at V and 1 base at J, leaving 5 bases unmatched. CDR1 is SGHRS, CDR2 YFSETQ, per germline. This CDR3 comprises 19 residues. The CDR3 spells CASSLGGTSGSLNTGELFF. The DNA of the CDR3 is TGCGCCAGCAGCTTGGGGGGGACTAGCGGGAGCCTGAACACCGGGGAGCTGTTTTTT.

This clone came up once. The rearrangement uses TRBV15 and TRBJ1-3, with D maybe TRBD1 (6 bases). V shed 0 bases and J shed 3 bases, with 12 bases lying between them. Germline CDR1 is LNHNV and CDR2 is YYDKDF (reference sequence). There are 16 residues in the CDR3. The CDR3 region is CATSRDRGTNGNTIYF. CDR3 DNA sequence: TGTGCCACCAGCAGAGATAGGGGGACTAATGGAAACACCATATATTTT.

The V and J genes are TRBV5-6 and TRBJ1-4; 7 bases agree with TRBD1. V lost 4 bases and J lost 4; bases outside the gene matches: 4. Germline CDR1 reads SGHDT; CDR2 reads YYEEEE. The CDR3 loop spans 14 amino acids. This CDR3 reads CASSRRQGNEKLFF. The DNA for the CDR3 is TGTGCCAGCAGCAGACGACAGGGTAATGAAAAACTGTTTTTT.

This clone came up once. The chain couples TRBV19 to TRBJ2-7, with 10 positions matching TRBD1. V lost 2 bases to trimming and J lost 2 bases; unmatched junction nucleotides: 6. CDR3 length equals 16 residues. The germline CDR1 and CDR2 sequences are LNHDA and SQIVND (reference sequence). CDR3 nucleotide sequence: TGTGCCAGTAGTATAAGTGAGGGACAGGGGCCCTACGAGCAGTACTTC. Its protein is CASSISEGQGPYEQYF.

This chain joins TRBV11-3 and TRBJ1-3; a possible D gene is TRBD1 (6 bases). Germline CDR1 is SGHNT and CDR2 is YENEEA. The ends were cut back, 0 bases at V and 4 bases at J, with 13 bases in the middle. CDR3 length: 16 amino acids. In nucleotides, the CDR3 is TGTGCCAGCAGCTTAGAACGGGGGGCATCGGGAAACACCATATATTTT. Amino acids: CASSLERGASGNTIYF.

This clone has only a few counts. The chain uses TRBV5-4 and TRBJ1-6; D gene uncertain. The germline gives CDR1 SGHNT, CDR2 YYREEE (reference sequence). The CDR3 loop spans 14 amino acids. The V and J ends lost 1 base and 7 bases respectively, with 9 bases between them. CDR3 in DNA: TGTGCCAGCAGCTTGAGTTTCCAGAATTCACCCCTCCACTTT. Protein product: CASSLSFQNSPLHF.

CDR3 protein: CASSSRSSGNTIYF. The CDR3 DNA is TGTGCCAGCAGCTCAAGGAGTTCTGGAAACACCATATATTTT. The J gene is TRBJ1-3, the V gene TRBV7-2; D uncertain. Per the germline V gene, CDR1 is SGHTA and CDR2 is FQGNSA. This CDR3 region has 14 residues. Trimming shortened V by 4 bases and J by 1 base, and 8 bases separated the two germline ends.

V is TRBV6-4 and J is TRBJ1-2; weak D call: TRBD1 (6 bases). CDR1 MRHNA and CDR2 SNTAGT come from the germline V gene. The CDR3 extends over 14 amino acids. Trimming took 5 bases from V and 4 from J, leaving 14 bases between them. The CDR3 coding sequence is TGTGCCAGCAGTCCAGGGGCAGGGCGCTATGGCTACACCTTC. This codes for CASSPGAGRYGYTF.

The chain combines TRBV11-2 with TRBJ1-1; D is unclear. The CDR3 length is 13 residues. The V gene lost 1 base and the J gene lost 3 bases, with 6 bases spanning the gap. Looked up from germline, CDR1 is SGHAT and CDR2 is FQNNGV. The CDR3 DNA follows: TGTGCCAGCAGCTTAGGAGGAGACACTGAAGCTTTCTTT. This translates into CASSLGGDTEAFF. The complete variable domain, with remaining parts taken from reference TRBV11-2 and TRBJ1-1, reads EAGVAQSPRYKIIEKRQSVAFWCNPISGHATLYWYQQILGQGPKLLIQFQNNGVVDDSQLPKDRFSAERLKGVDSTLKIQPAKLEDSAVYLCASSLGGDTEAFFGQGTRLTVV.

The chain recombines TRBV6-2 or TRBV6-3 with TRBJ2-5; D is unresolved. Germline loops: CDR1 MNHEY, CDR2 SVGEGT. This CDR3 contains 13 residues. The V and J ends lost 5 bases and 7 bases respectively, with 14 bases between them. CDR3 nucleotides: TGTGCCAGCAGTCTTCCCCCCACCAGGACCCAGTACTTC. This encodes CASSLPPTRTQYF.

The chain uses TRBV28 and TRBJ1-4; D remains unclear. CDR1 and CDR2 (germline): MDHEN, SYDVKM. The ends were cut back, 6 bases at V and 3 bases at J, with 8 bases in the middle. The CDR3 covers 13 residues. In nucleotides, the CDR3 is TGTGCCAGCAGAGGCGGGGCTAATGAAAAACTGTTTTTT. Amino acid sequence: CASRGGANEKLFF.

The rearrangement links TRBV7-2 to TRBJ1-3; D gene ambiguous. The CDR3 extends over 17 amino acids. From germline, CDR1 is SGHTA and CDR2 FQGNSA. V was clipped by 3 bases and J by 0 bases, with 15 bases between them. The CDR3 DNA is TGTGCCAGCAGCTTGGAGGCGATTACCTACTCTGGAAACACCATATATTTT. It encodes CASSLEAITYSGNTIYF.

CDR3 residues: CATSPPGTGVGGYTF. DNA of the CDR3: TGTGCCACTTCCCCACCTGGGACAGGGGTTGGCGGCTACACCTTC. V gene TRBV7-9 combines with J gene TRBJ1-2; 10 bases are shared with TRBD1. This CDR3 is built from 15 residues. Trimming cost V 10 bases and J 8 bases; bases outside gene matches: 16. Germline-derived CDR1 and CDR2 are SEHNR and FQNEAQ (reference sequence).

The chain is built from TRBV7-2 and TRBJ1-2, with unresolved D. The CDR3 totals 14 residues. Germline loops: CDR1 SGHTA, CDR2 FQGNSA. V was trimmed by 3 bases and J by 0 bases, leaving 8 bases between them. The CDR3 loop is CASSLYSPNYGYTF. The CDR3 nucleotides are TGTGCCAGCAGCTTGTACAGCCCTAACTATGGCTACACCTTC.

This sequence joins TRBV7-3 and TRBJ2-1; no firm D call. Germline CDR1 is SGHTA and CDR2 is FQGTGA. Trimming took off 3 bases at V and 0 bases at J, with 12 bases between the two ends. The CDR3 loop spans 16 amino acids. CDR3 loop: CASSLTPKSSYNEQFF. CDR3 DNA sequence: TGTGCCAGCAGCTTGACTCCGAAGAGCTCCTACAATGAGCAGTTCTTC.

The chain is built from TRBV29-1 and TRBJ2-7; TRBD2 aligns across 11 bases. CDR1 SQVTM and CDR2 ANQGSEA come from the germline V gene. This CDR3 region has 14 residues. Unmatched junction bases numbered 4, after V lost 4 bases and J lost 2 bases. CDR3 region: CSVVELAGAYEQYF. CDR3 coding DNA: TGCAGCGTTGTGGAACTAGCGGGGGCCTACGAGCAGTACTTC.

This clone was seen once. The chain links TRBV7-8 to TRBJ1-2; the match to TRBD1 covers 7 bases. Germline trimming cut 1 base from V and 6 bases from J; bases unmatched to any gene: 2. The CDR3 loop spans 13 amino acids. The V gene's germline CDR1 is SGHVS and CDR2 FQNEAQ. The CDR3 spells CASSLGQGDGYTF. In DNA form, the CDR3 reads TGTGCCAGCAGCTTAGGGCAGGGGGATGGCTACACCTTC.

A single count supports this clone. CDR3 sequence: CASSSAGLAGGVDTQYF. The CDR3 nucleotides read TGTGCCAGCAGCTCAGCGGGACTAGCGGGAGGTGTAGATACGCAGTATTTT. The chain joins TRBV7-9 to TRBJ2-3, with TRBD2 matching over 15 bases. The V segment lost 4 bases and the J segment 5 bases; nucleotides outside the gene matches: 7. The CDR3 contains 17 residues. Germline CDR1 reads SEHNR; CDR2 reads FQNEAQ (reference sequence).

The V and J genes are TRBV3-1 (or the pseudogene TRBV3-2) and TRBJ1-3; D perhaps matches TRBD1 (5 bases). CDR1 is LGHDT and CDR2 is YNNKEL in the germline V gene (reference sequence). There are 14 residues in the CDR3. Trimming took off 2 bases at V and 4 bases at J, with 9 bases between the two ends. In DNA form, the CDR3 reads TGTGCCAGCAGCCAACAGGGAACCGGAAACACCATATATTTT. It is translated as CASSQQGTGNTIYF.

This chain connects TRBV21-1 to TRBJ1-2; the table names TRBD1, a call not compared with the DNA. TRBV21-1 is flagged as a pseudogene. There are 15 residues in the CDR3. The chain's CDR3 is CASSAKTGGIGGYTF. CDR3 nucleotide sequence: TGTGCCAGCAGCGCGAAGACAGGGGGGATTGGTGGCTACACCTTC.

This clone was seen more than once but under ten times. The chain joins TRBV30 to TRBJ2-3; 10 bases match TRBD2. The CDR3 length is 14 residues. V was clipped by 1 base and J by 6 bases; unmatched bases: 4. In germline, CDR1 is GTSNPN, CDR2 SVGIG (reference sequence). This chain's CDR3 is CAWSGSGGADTQYF. Here the CDR3 DNA reads TGTGCCTGGAGTGGGAGCGGGGGGGCGGATACGCAGTATTTT.

V gene TRBV5-1 combines with J gene TRBJ1-1, with D possibly being TRBD1 (6 bases). This CDR3 contains 13 residues. Germline lookup yields CDR1 SGHRS and CDR2 YFSETQ. Trimming stripped 4 bases from V and 5 bases from J, with 12 bases between. As DNA, the CDR3 is TGCGCCAGCAGCGAGATTCAGGGGACTGAAGCTTTCTTT. Its protein product is CASSEIQGTEAFF.

This clone appeared a single time. V is TRBV18 and J is TRBJ1-2; the match to TRBD1 covers 8 bases. The V and J ends lost 5 bases and 8 bases, in that order; junction bases with no gene match: 7. The germline V gene has CDR1 KGHSH and CDR2 LQKENI. The CDR3 is made up of 13 amino acids. The CDR3 nucleotides are TGTGCCAGCTCAGGACAGGGAGTCGGAGGCTACACCTTC. Protein: CASSGQGVGGYTF.

V usage is TRBV2 and J usage is TRBJ2-4, with D possibly being TRBD2 (6 bases). Germline V lookup: CDR1 SNHLY, CDR2 FYNNEI. V was clipped by 0 bases and J by 7 bases, with 7 bases between them. This CDR3 spans 13 amino acids. Here the CDR3 reads CASSEAGSNIQYF. CDR3 nucleotides: TGTGCCAGCAGTGAAGCCGGGAGCAACATTCAGTACTTC.

The chain has TRBV19 and TRBJ2-2, with D maybe TRBD1 (6 bases). The V gene's germline CDR1 is LNHDA and CDR2 SQIVND (reference sequence). V was trimmed by 6 bases and J by 4 bases, leaving 18 bases between them. CDR3 length: 16 residues. Written as DNA, the CDR3 is TGTGCCAGTAGGGGGGACATTTTTGGACCCACCGGGGAGCTGTTTTTT. It codes for CASRGDIFGPTGELFF. Looking up the rest from reference TRBV19 and TRBJ2-2 gives the full variable domain: DGGITQSPKYLFRKEGQNVTLSCEQNLNHDAMYWYRQDPGQGLRLIYYSQIVNDFQKGDIAEGYSVSREKKESFPLTVTSAQKNPTAFYLCASRGDIFGPTGELFFGEGSRLTVL.

This sequence joins TRBV29-1 and TRBJ1-5; the D is unclear. Trimming shortened V by 4 bases and J by 6 bases, and 13 bases separated the two germline ends. The CDR3 covers 13 residues. CDR1 SQVTM and CDR2 ANQGSEA come from the germline V gene. CDR3 nucleotide sequence: TGCAGCGTTGTGACTGGGTCCAGTCAGCCCCAGCATTTT. Translating it yields CSVVTGSSQPQHF.

In this sample, this clone turned up once. The chain couples TRBV6-5 to TRBJ2-7; TRBD2 matches at 8 bases. J gave up 7 bases and V 5 bases, and 7 bases lay outside the gene matches. The CDR3 has 13 residues. Per germline, CDR1 MNHEY and CDR2 SVGAGI. CDR3 residues: CASSQLAAGEQYF. The CDR3 DNA sequence: TGTGCCAGCAGTCAACTAGCGGCGGGGGAGCAGTACTTC.

This clone was counted a single time. The chain couples TRBV27 to TRBJ2-3; 10 bases are a match to TRBD2. The CDR3 is made up of 16 amino acids. The germline gives CDR1 MNHEY, CDR2 SMNVEV (reference sequence). J was trimmed by 2 bases and V by 5 bases; bases with no gene match: 7. Here the CDR3 DNA reads TGTGCCAGCAGTGACCGACTAGCGGGCCCCACAGATACGCAGTATTTT. Amino acid sequence: CASSDRLAGPTDTQYF.

The chain is built from TRBV11-2 and TRBJ1-2; weak D call: TRBD1 (5 bases). Germline V gene lookup returns CDR1 SGHAT and CDR2 FQNNGV. CDR3 size: 16 residues. Trimming left V 0 bases short and J 0 bases short, with 11 bases between. The CDR3 is CASSLETGAANYGYTF. The CDR3, as DNA: TGTGCCAGCAGCTTAGAAACTGGGGCCGCTAACTATGGCTACACCTTC.

The chain combines TRBV2 with TRBJ1-1; 9 bases line up with TRBD1. In germline, CDR1 is SNHLY, CDR2 FYNNEI. With 6 bases clipped from V and 1 base from J, the junction kept 0 bases outside the gene matches. The CDR3 has 13 amino acids. The CDR3 sequence is CASRGQGNTEAFF. CDR3 nucleotide sequence: TGTGCCAGCAGGGGACAGGGGAACACTGAAGCTTTCTTT.

The V call is TRBV19, the J call TRBJ1-6; tentatively, D is TRBD1 (6 bases). Germline lookup yields CDR1 LNHDA and CDR2 SQIVND (reference sequence). This CDR3 is 13 amino acids long. V lost 5 bases and J lost 9, with 11 bases in between. CDR3 sequence (DNA): TGTGCCAGTAGTCAGGGGCCCGGTTCACCCCTCCACTTT. As protein: CASSQGPGSPLHF.

The CDR3 nucleotides read TGTGCCAGTAGTATCCTCACCGGACAGCCTGGAAACACCATATATTTT. Translated, it gives CASSILTGQPGNTIYF. The chain carries TRBV19 and TRBJ1-3; a possible D gene is TRBD1 (6 bases). Trimming removed 3 bases at V and 2 bases at J, with 14 bases between. This CDR3 is built from 16 residues. Germline CDR1 reads LNHDA; CDR2 reads SQIVND (reference sequence). Using reference TRBV19 and TRBJ1-3 for the parts outside the CDR3, the full variable domain is DGGITQSPKYLFRKEGQNVTLSCEQNLNHDAMYWYRQDPGQGLRLIYYSQIVNDFQKGDIAEGYSVSREKKESFPLTVTSAQKNPTAFYLCASSILTGQPGNTIYFGEGSWLTVV.